A selection of T cell receptor beta chains follows, all from one sample in a study of blood T cell repertoires in COVID-19. Libraries were prepared by immunoSEQ multiplex PCR; TCRdb keeps only in-frame clonotypes and omits some of them. The table records more than 35,000 clones, over 75% of them present only once. The material sequenced was peripheral blood. These receptors were taken from a human donor in a cohort sampled during active COVID-19. The conserved cysteine and the conserved F or W are not part of the CDR3 here. Fields, in order: J gene, V gene, D gene, CDR3 protein. D genes are given only for firm matches.

>TRBJ1-3|TRBV18|.
ASSPTQGMPGNTIY
>TRBJ1-4|TRBV4-1|.
ASSQVGTNNEKLF
>TRBJ1-1|TRBV14|TRBD1
ASSQRTGLNTEAF
>TRBJ2-6|TRBV5-1|.
ASSLAGQGSPAGANVLT
>TRBJ2-1|TRBV27|.
ASRGAGRGSNEQF
>TRBJ2-5|TRBV6-5|TRBD1
ASSYGRQGWRETQY
>TRBJ1-1|TRBV6-5|.
ASRGVVTVNTEAF
>TRBJ1-4|TRBV5-4|.
ASSLTGLSEKLF
>TRBJ2-3|TRBV6-5|TRBD2
ASRRTSGGTDTQY
>TRBJ2-5|TRBV30|TRBD2
AWTGGAGETQY
>TRBJ2-5|TRBV3-1/TRBV3-2|.
ASSLRGSETQY
>TRBJ1-5|TRBV7-9|TRBD1
ASSLTGGANQPQH
>TRBJ2-2|TRBV14|TRBD2
ASSQGSGGITGELF
>TRBJ2-3|TRBV4-1|TRBD2
ASSPWTSGDTQY
>TRBJ1-2|TRBV6-5|.
ASSSWGLDYGYT
>TRBJ2-5|TRBV19|TRBD1
ASSVDRAETQY
>TRBJ1-2|TRBV30|TRBD1
AGDRGTYGYT
>TRBJ2-7|TRBV7-9|.
ASSLGLFDEQY
>TRBJ2-7|TRBV6-1|TRBD1
ASSEVQGEIYEQY
>TRBJ1-6|TRBV27|.
ASSHAPSPTGYNSPLH
>TRBJ2-7|TRBV19|TRBD2
ASSMLAGGTYEQY
>TRBJ1-1|TRBV11-3|.
ASSLGGGSLNTEAF
>TRBJ1-1|TRBV28|.
ASRPSSGDGTEAF
>TRBJ1-1|TRBV18|TRBD1
ASSSTGLNTEAF
>TRBJ1-1|TRBV6-4|TRBD1
ASSRDRGTEAF
>TRBJ1-4|TRBV6-5|.
ASSYARGGEKLF
>TRBJ1-1|TRBV6-5|TRBD1
ASRPPGQGTEAF
>TRBJ1-3|TRBV7-2|.
ASSLVGGSGNTIY
>TRBJ2-1|TRBV11-3|.
ASSFGSVGGSYNEQF
>TRBJ1-1|TRBV18|.
ASSPRGDRRNTEAF
>TRBJ2-5|TRBV7-2|TRBD1
ASSPNRGGQETQY
>TRBJ1-2|TRBV10-3|TRBD1
AISEGQGDGYT
>TRBJ2-5|TRBV5-1|.
ASSLVGERGETQY
>TRBJ2-7|TRBV4-2|TRBD2
ASSQELAGVYEQY
>TRBJ1-5|TRBV5-1|.
ASSDGGGNQPQH
>TRBJ1-4|TRBV10-3|.
AISDRDGEKLF
>TRBJ2-3|TRBV4-2|.
ASSQDPSGTDTQY
>TRBJ2-1|TRBV7-3|TRBD1
ASSFSQGQYNEQF
>TRBJ1-4|TRBV9|TRBD1
ASSAGGWNEKLF
>TRBJ1-6|TRBV3-1/TRBV3-2|TRBD1
ASSQENRGNSPLH
>TRBJ1-4|TRBV7-9|.
ASSSARGATNEKLF
>TRBJ2-7|TRBV11-2|.
ASSVARYEQY
>TRBJ2-5|TRBV7-3|TRBD1
ASSPRDRQETQY
>TRBJ2-3|TRBV6-1|TRBD2
ASSDTSGGPDTQY
>TRBJ2-2|TRBV6-5|TRBD2
ASSRGGAGTGELF
>TRBJ2-7|TRBV5-1|TRBD2
ASSLASGGEQY
>TRBJ1-3|TRBV27|.
ASSLSIDSGNTIY
>TRBJ1-1|TRBV9|TRBD1
ASSGLNGQGITEAF